The clone carrying this T cell receptor beta chain showed up many times. Its antigen remains unidentified. The data originate from a study of blood T cells in healthy people across ages. Study-wide results and caveats: Unsorted PBMCs blocked a conclusive comparison of naive and antigen-experienced cells. Strong correlation existed between TCR beta diversity and naive T cell percentage.

Primed by a sample-barcoded 5' primer and a J-beta primer mix, a second PCR proceeded for about 7 to 11 cycles. Using its own MiXCR run on the 5' RACE reads, TCRdb lists one record per CDR3 protein. The table shows some 1.4 million distinct CDR3 sequences, with 40% to 50% occurring only once. V trimming: 4 bases; J trimming: 3 bases; junction bases outside the gene matches: 2. The CDR3 spans 13 residues. Germline CDR1 is MNHNS and CDR2 is SASEGT. This receptor was identified in a woman between 18 and 29 years old in good health. Sequenced material: blood. The chain combines TRBV6-1 with TRBJ2-5; 7 bases agree with TRBD1. CDR3 region: CASSVDREETQYF. The CDR3 bases are TGTGCCAGCAGTGTCGACAGGGAAGAGACCCAGTACTTC.